This TCR beta chain was identified during a study of control samples from healthy donors and cancer patients (dated by TCRdb to about 2020). Only one count was recorded for this clone. The clone's antigen remains unknown. No base qualities exist here, and no much larger clone lies one base off it. Library preparation used the immunoSEQ multiplex PCR assay. The clones in this table, taken by TCRdb from immuneACCESS, are in-frame only. Not every clone is retained; where verified, under half of the shortfall comes from an unresolved V gene, and the cause of the rest is unknown. This sample is represented by some 140,000 clones; just under 95% of them were singletons. The ten largest clones capture around 6.1% of the sample. Clipping removes 5 bases from V and 8 bases from J, with 4 as the unmatched junction base count. The CDR3, from cysteine to phenylalanine, totals 13 residues. The DNA shown is the 39-base CDR3, in frame from base 1. CDR1 is given as SGHVS and CDR2 as FNYEAQ, both from the germline V gene.

The material sequenced was blood. The chain uses TRBV7-6 and TRBJ1-2; 11 bases in the middle match TRBD1. The TCR originated in a man between 40 and 49 years old in good health. The DNA is TGTGCCAGCAGCGGGACAGGGGGTTGGGGCTACACCTTC. It is translated as CASSGTGGWGYTF.